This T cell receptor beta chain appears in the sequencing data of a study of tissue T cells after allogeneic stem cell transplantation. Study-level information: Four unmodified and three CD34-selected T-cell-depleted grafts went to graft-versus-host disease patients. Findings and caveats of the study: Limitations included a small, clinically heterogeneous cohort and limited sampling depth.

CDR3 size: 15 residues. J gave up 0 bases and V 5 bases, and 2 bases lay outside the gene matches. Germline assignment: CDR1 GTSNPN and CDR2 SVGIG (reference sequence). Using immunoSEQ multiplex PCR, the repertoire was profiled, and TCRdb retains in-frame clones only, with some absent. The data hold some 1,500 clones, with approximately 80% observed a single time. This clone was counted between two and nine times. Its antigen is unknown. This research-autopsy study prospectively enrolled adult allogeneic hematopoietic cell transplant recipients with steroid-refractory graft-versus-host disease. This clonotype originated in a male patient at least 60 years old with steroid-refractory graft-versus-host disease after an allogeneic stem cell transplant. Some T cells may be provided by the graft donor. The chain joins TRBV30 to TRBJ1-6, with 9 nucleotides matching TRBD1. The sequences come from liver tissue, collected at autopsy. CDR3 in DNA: TGTGCCTGGGAGACAGGGGGCTCCTATAATTCACCCCTCCACTTT. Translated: CAWETGGSYNSPLHF.